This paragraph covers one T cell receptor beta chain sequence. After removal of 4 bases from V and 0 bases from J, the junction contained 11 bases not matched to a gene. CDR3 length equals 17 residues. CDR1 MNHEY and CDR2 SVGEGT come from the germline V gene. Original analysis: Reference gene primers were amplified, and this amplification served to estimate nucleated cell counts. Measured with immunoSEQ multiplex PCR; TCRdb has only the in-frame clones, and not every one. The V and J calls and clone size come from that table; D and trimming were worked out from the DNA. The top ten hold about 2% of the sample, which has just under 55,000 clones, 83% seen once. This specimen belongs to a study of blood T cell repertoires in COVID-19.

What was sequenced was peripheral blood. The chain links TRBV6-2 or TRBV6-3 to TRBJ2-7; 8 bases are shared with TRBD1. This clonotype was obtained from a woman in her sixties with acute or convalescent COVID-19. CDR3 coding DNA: TGTGCCAGCAGTTCGGACAGGGACTCGTTTCACTCCTACGAGCAGTACTTC. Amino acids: CASSSDRDSFHSYEQYF.